This T cell receptor beta chain originates from a study of human T cells and chemical hapten exposure. About the research overall: Donors were sensitized with 2% DPC on the upper inner arm.

TCRdb redid the calling of the RACE reads with MiXCR, one entry per CDR3 protein. The sample lists 360,000 or so distinct CDR3 sequences; about 6% were seen once. This clonotype occurred many times. Trimming pared 0 bases from V and 4 bases from J, leaving 15 bases between. The CDR3 covers 16 residues. Germline-derived CDR1 and CDR2 are SGHDN and FVKESK. Time point reported: patch test 2, 6 weeks after DPC sensitization. Treatment in this sample: therapeutic diphenylcyclopropenone sensitization with weekly scalp DPC. This sequence joins TRBV14 and TRBJ2-5, with D perhaps TRBD1 (5 bases). The source was whole blood, collected in connection with sensitization to the hapten diphenylcyclopropenone (DPC). The TCR was taken from a woman under 30 with alopecia areata. Some clones in this sample may be carry-over from other donors' samples. The CDR3 spells CASSQDWAGIGETQYF. CDR3 coding DNA: TGTGCCAGCAGCCAAGATTGGGCAGGGATCGGAGAGACCCAGTACTTC. Complete variable domain (other parts from reference TRBV14 and TRBJ2-5): EAGVTQFPSHSVIEKGQTVTLRCDPISGHDNLYWYRRVMGKEIKFLLHFVKESKQDESGMPNNRFLAERTGGTYSTLKVQPAELEDSGVYFCASSQDWAGIGETQYFGPGTRLLVL.